This TCR beta chain was retrieved from a study of beta chain features in type 1 diabetes. As for the study in general: In age, gender and cell yields, patients were similar to healthy donors. Study-level results: Shortening that was moderate but significant affected the TCRB CDR3s of Type 1 diabetes patients in all four CD4+ subsets.

About this clone: Its antigen is still unknown.

cDNA synthesis used the whole RNA isolate, giving expressed TCRB sequences. Some clones are missing from TCRdb's copy, which holds only in-frame ones; the method was immunoSEQ multiplex PCR. The sample gives roughly 370,000 clones, about 15% of which show up once; under 0.04% is in the top ten. In germline, CDR1 is SGHNT, CDR2 YENEEA. CDR3 length: 14 amino acids. V shed 5 bases and J 2 bases; nucleotides not matched to a gene: 4. This chain links TRBV11-3 with TRBJ2-5; 8 nucleotides match TRBD1. This clonotype was obtained from a man aged 25-45 years in good health. Sample: naive CD4+ T cells from blood. The CDR3 nucleotides are TGTGCCAGCAGCCCGTGGACAGGGCAAGAGACCCAGTACTTC. As protein: CASSPWTGQETQYF.